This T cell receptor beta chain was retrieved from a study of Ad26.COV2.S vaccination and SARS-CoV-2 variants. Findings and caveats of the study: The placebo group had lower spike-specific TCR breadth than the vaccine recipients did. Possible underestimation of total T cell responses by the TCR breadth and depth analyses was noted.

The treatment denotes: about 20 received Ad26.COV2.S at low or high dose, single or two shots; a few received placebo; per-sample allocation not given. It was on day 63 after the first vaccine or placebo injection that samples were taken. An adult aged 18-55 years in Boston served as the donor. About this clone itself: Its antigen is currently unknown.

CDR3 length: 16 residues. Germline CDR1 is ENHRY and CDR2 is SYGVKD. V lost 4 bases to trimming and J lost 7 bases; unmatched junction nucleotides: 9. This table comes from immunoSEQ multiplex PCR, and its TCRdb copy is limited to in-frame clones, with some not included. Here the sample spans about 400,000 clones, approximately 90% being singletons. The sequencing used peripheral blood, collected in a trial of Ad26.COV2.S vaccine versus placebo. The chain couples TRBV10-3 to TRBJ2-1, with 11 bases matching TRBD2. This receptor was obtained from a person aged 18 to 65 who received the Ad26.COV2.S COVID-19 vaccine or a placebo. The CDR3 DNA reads TGTGCCATCAGTGTTAGCGGGGGGGCCATAGGGAATGAGCAGTTCTTC. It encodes CAISVSGGAIGNEQFF.